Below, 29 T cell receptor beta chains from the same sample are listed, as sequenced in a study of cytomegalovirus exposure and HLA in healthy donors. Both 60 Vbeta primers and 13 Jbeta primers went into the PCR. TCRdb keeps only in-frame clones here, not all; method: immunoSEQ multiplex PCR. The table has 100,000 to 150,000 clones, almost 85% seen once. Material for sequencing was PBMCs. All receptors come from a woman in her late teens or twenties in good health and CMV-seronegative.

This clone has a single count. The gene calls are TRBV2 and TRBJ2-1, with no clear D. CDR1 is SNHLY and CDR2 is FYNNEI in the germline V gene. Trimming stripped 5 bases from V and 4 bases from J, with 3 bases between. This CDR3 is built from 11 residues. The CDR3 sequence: CASSLYNEQFF. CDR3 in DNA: TGTGCCAGCAGTCTTTACAATGAGCAGTTCTTC.

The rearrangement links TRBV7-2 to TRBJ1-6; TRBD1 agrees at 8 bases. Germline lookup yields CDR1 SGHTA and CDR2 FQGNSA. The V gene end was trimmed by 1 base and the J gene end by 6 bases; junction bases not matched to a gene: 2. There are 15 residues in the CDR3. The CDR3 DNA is TGTGCCAGCAGCTTAGGTGGACAGGGTAATTCACCCCTCCACTTT. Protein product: CASSLGGQGNSPLHF.

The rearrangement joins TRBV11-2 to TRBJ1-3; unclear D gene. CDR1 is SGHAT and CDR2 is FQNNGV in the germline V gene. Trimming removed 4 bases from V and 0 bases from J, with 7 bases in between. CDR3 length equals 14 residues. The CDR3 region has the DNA TGTGCCAGCAGCTCGGGTATCTCTGGAAACACCATATATTTT. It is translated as CASSSGISGNTIYF.

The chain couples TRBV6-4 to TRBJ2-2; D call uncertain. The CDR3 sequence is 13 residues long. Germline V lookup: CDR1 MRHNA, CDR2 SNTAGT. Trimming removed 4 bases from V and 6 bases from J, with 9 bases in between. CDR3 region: CASSVKSSGELFF. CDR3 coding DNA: TGTGCCAGCAGTGTCAAGAGCTCCGGGGAGCTGTTTTTT.

This CDR3 reads CASSPGIANTGELFF. The CDR3 nucleotides read TGTGCCAGCAGCCCCGGGATCGCGAACACCGGGGAGCTGTTTTTT. This sequence joins TRBV6-1 and TRBJ2-2, with a tentative D call TRBD2 (5 bases). V was shortened by 6 bases and J by 0 bases, with 11 bases between the two germline ends. CDR1 is MNHNS and CDR2 is SASEGT in the germline V gene. The CDR3 consists of 15 residues.

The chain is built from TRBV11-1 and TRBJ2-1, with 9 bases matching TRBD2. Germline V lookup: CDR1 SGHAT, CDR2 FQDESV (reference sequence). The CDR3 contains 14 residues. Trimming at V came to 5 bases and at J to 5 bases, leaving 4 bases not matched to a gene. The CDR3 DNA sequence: TGTGCCAGCAGCCGGACTAGCGATCACAATGAGCAGTTCTTC. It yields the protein CASSRTSDHNEQFF.

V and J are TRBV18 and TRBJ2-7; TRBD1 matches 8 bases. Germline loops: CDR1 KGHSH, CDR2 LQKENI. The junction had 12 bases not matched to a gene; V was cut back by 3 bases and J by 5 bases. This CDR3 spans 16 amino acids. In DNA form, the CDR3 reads TGTGCCAGCTCACCCTTATCAGGGGGCAGGATCGACGAGCAGTACTTC. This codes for CASSPLSGGRIDEQYF. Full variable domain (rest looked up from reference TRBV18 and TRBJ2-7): NAGVMQNPRHLVRRRGQEARLRCSPMKGHSHVYWYRQLPEEGLKFMVYLQKENIIDESGMPKERFSAEFPKEGPSILRIQQVVRGDSAAYFCASSPLSGGRIDEQYFGPGTRLTVT.

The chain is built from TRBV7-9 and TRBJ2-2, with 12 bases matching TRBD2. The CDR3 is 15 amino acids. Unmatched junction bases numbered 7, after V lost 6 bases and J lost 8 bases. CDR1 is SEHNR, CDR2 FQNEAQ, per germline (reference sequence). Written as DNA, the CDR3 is TGTGCCAGCAGGCCGGGACTAGCGGGTTCGGGGGAGCTGTTTTTT. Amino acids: CASRPGLAGSGELFF.

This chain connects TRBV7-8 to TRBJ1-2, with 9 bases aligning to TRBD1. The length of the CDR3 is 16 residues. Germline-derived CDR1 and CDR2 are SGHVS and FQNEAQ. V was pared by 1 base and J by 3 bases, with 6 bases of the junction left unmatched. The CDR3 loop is CASSLDRDRAYYGYTF. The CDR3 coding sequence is TGTGCCAGCAGCTTAGATAGGGACAGGGCATACTATGGCTACACCTTC.

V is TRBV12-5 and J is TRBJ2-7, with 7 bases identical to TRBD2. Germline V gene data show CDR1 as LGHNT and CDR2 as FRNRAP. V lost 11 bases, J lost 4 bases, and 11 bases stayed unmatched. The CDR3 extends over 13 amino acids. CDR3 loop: CAGRGPTGYEQYF. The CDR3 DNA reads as TGTGCTGGGAGGGGTCCCACGGGGTACGAGCAGTACTTC.

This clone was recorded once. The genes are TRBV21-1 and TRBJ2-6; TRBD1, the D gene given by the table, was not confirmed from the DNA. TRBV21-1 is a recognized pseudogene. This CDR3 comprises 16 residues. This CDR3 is CASSLRGLSGANGLTF. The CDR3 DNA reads TGTGCCAGCAGCCTCCGCGGCTTGTCTGGGGCCAACGGCCTGACTTTC.

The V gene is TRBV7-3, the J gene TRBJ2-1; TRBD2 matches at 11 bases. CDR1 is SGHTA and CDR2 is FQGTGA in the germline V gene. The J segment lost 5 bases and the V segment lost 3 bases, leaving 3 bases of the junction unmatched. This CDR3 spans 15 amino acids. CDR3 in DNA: TGTGCCAGCAGCTTCCTGGGACTAGCGGACAATGAGCAGTTCTTC. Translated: CASSFLGLADNEQFF.

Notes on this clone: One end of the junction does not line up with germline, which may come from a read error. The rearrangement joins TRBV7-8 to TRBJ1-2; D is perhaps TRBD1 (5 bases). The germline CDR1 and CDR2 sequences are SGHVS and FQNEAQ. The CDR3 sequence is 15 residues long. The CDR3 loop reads CASSLGGRDVYCYTF. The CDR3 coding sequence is TGTGCCAGCAGCTTAGGTGGCAGGGATGTCTATTGCTACACCTTC.

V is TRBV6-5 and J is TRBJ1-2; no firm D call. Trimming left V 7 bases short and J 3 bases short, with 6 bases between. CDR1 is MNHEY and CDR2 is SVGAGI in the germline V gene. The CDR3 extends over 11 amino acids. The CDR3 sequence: CASIGDYGYTF. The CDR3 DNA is TGTGCCAGCATCGGAGACTATGGCTACACCTTC.

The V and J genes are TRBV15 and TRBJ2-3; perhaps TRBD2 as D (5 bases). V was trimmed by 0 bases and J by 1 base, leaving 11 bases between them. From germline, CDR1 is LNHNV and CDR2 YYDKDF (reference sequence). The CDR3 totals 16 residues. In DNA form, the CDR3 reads TGTGCCACCAGCAGAGATGAGGGCTGGGGCACAGATACGCAGTATTTT. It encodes CATSRDEGWGTDTQYF.

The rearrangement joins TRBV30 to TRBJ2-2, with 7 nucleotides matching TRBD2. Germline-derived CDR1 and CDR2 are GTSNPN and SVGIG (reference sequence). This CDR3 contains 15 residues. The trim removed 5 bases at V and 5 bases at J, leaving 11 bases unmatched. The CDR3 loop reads CAWGPREAVTGELFF. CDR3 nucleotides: TGTGCCTGGGGACCCCGGGAGGCGGTAACCGGGGAGCTGTTTTTT.

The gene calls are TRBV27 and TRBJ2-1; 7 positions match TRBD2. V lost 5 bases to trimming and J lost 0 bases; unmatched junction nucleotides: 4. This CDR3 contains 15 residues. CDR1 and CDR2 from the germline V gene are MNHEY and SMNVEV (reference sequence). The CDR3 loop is CASSLAEVSYNEQFF. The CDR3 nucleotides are TGTGCCAGCAGTCTAGCGGAAGTCTCCTACAATGAGCAGTTCTTC.

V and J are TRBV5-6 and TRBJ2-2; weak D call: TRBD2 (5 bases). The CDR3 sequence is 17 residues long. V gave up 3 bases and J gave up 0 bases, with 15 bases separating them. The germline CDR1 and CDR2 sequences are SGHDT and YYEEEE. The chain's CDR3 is CASSWSRGVSNTGELFF. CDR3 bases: TGTGCCAGCAGCTGGTCCCGGGGAGTTTCGAACACCGGGGAGCTGTTTTTT.

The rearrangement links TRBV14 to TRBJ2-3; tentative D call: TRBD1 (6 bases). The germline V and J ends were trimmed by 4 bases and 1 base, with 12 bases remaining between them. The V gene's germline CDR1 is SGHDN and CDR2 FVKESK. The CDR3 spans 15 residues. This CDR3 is CASSPYGGRTDTQYF. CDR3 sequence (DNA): TGTGCCAGCAGCCCCTATGGGGGCCGCACAGATACGCAGTATTTT. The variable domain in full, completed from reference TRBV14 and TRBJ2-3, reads EAGVTQFPSHSVIEKGQTVTLRCDPISGHDNLYWYRRVMGKEIKFLLHFVKESKQDESGMPNNRFLAERTGGTYSTLKVQPAELEDSGVYFCASSPYGGRTDTQYFGPGTRLTVL.

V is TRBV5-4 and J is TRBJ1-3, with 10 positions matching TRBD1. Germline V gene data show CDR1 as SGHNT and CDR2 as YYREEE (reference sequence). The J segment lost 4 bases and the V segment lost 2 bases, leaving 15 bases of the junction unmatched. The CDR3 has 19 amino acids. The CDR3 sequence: CASSFFLPRTGGRGNTIYF. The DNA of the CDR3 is TGTGCCAGCAGCTTCTTTCTACCGAGGACAGGGGGTCGCGGAAACACCATATATTTT.

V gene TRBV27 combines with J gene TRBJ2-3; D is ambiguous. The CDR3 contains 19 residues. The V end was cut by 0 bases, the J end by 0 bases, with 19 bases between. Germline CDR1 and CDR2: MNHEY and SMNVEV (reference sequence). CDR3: CASSLSLPTHPESTDTQYF. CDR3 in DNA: TGTGCCAGCAGTTTATCCCTCCCGACTCATCCCGAGAGCACAGATACGCAGTATTTT.

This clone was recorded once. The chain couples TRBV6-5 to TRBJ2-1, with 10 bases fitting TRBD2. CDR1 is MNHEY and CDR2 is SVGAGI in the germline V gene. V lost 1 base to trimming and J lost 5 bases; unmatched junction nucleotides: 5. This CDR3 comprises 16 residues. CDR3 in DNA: TGTGCCAGCAGTTACTGGACTAGCGGACACCACAATGAGCAGTTCTTC. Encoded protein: CASSYWTSGHHNEQFF.

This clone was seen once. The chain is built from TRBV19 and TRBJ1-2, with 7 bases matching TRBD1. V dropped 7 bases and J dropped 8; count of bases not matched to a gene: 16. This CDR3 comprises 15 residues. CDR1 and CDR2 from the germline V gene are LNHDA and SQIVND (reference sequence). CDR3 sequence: CASTQGDRRDVGYTF. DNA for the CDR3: TGTGCCAGTACCCAGGGGGACCGGCGGGATGTAGGCTACACCTTC.

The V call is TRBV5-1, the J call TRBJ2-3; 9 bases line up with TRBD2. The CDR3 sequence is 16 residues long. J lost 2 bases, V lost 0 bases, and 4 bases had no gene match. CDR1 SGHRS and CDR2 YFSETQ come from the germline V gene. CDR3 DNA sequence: TGCGCCAGCAGCTTGGCCCTAGCGGGGTCCACAGATACGCAGTATTTT. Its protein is CASSLALAGSTDTQYF.

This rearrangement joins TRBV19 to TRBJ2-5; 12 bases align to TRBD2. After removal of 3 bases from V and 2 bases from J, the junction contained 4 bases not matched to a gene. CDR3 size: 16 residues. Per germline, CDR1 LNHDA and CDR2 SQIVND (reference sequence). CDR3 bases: TGTGCCAGTAGTATCACTAGCGGGGGGTCTCAAGAGACCCAGTACTTC. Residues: CASSITSGGSQETQYF.

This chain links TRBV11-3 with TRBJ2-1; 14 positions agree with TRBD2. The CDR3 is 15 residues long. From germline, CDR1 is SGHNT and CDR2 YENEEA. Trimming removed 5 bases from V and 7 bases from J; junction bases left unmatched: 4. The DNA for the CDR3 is TGTGCCAGCAGCACTTGGACTAGCGGGAGGAATGAGCAGTTCTTC. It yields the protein CASSTWTSGRNEQFF.

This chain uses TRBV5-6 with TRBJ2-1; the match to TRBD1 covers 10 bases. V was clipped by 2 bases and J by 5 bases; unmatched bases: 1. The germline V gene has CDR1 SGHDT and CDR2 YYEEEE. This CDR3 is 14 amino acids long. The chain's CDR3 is CASSFGTGDNEQFF. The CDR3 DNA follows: TGTGCCAGCAGCTTCGGGACAGGGGACAATGAGCAGTTCTTC.

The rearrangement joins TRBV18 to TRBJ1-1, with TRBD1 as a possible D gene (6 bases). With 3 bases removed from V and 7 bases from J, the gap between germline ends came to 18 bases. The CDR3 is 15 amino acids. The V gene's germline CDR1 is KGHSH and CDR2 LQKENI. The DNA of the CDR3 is TGTGCCAGCTCACCTCTGGGACACGCCGTACTTGAAGCTTTCTTT. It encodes CASSPLGHAVLEAFF.

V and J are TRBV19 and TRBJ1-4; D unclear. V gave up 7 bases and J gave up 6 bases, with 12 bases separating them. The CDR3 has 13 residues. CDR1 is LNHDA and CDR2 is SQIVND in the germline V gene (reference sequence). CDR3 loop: CASTPSGDEKLFF. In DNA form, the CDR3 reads TGTGCCAGTACCCCGAGCGGGGATGAAAAACTGTTTTTT.